Sequencing of this T cell receptor beta chain was carried out in a study of human T cells and chemical hapten exposure. The CDR3 length is 15 residues. V was shortened by 5 bases and J by 0 bases, with 12 bases between the two germline ends. Germline assignment: CDR1 SGHAT and CDR2 FQNNGV. Time point specified: patch test 2, 6 weeks after DPC sensitization. Treatment described: therapeutic diphenylcyclopropenone sensitization with weekly scalp DPC. Extraction yielded total RNA from whole blood (unfractionated). TCRdb independently ran MiXCR on the RACE reads; one entry per CDR3 protein. In the table there are some 81,000 distinct CDR3 sequences, around 10% of which are singletons. There are many counts of this clonotype.

This specimen was whole blood, taken in connection with sensitization to the hapten diphenylcyclopropenone (DPC). The chain recombines TRBV11-2 with TRBJ2-3; tentative D call: TRBD1 (5 bases). This clonotype was sampled from a man aged 18 to 35 with alopecia areata. Some clones in this sample may be carry-over from other donors' samples. The CDR3 nucleotides are TGTGCCAGCAGCCAAACAGGAACTAGCACAGATACGCAGTATTTT. Amino acids: CASSQTGTSTDTQYF.